This T cell receptor (beta chain) was sequenced in a study of blood T cell repertoires in COVID-19. Assay: immunoSEQ multiplex PCR; the TCRdb copy retains only in-frame clones and omits some. This table holds hundreds of thousands of clones, 85% to 90% found once. The CDR3 consists of 15 residues. Germline CDR1 SGHRS, CDR2 YFSETQ. Trimming took 0 bases from V and 3 from J, leaving 9 bases between them. Clinical history as reported by participants underpinned cohort assignment. The chain combines TRBV5-1 with TRBJ1-4; D is possibly TRBD1 (5 bases). This sequence was found in a man between 18 and 29 years old who had recovered from COVID-19. The sample taken for sequencing was PBMCs or T cells enriched from blood (not recorded which). The CDR3 region has the DNA TGCGCCAGCAGCTTGGAAGCAGGGTCTAATGAAAAACTGTTTTTT. This sequence encodes CASSLEAGSNEKLFF.